This T cell receptor (beta chain) was retrieved from a study of OX40 agonist ivuxolimab in advanced cancers. The wider study: As their treatment, patients were administered ivuxolimab, an agonistic anti-OX40 (CD134) antibody. Those treated in dose escalation had hepatocellular carcinoma, melanoma, renal cell cancer or head and neck cancer. Earlier treatment with anti-PD-1, anti-PD-L1 or anti-CTLA-4 was permitted, and around 43% had received some.

Findings of the study overall: Dose levels from 0.1 to 3.0 mg/kg saw CD4+ and CD8+ blood T cells expand clonally by week 6.

Sequencing was performed with immunoSEQ multiplex PCR; in TCRdb, only in-frame clones are kept and a portion is missing. The table includes around 13,000 clones, approximately 82% detected once. With 0 bases clipped from V and 4 bases from J, the junction kept 3 bases outside the gene matches. CDR1 and CDR2 from the germline V gene are SGHDT and YYEEEE. The CDR3 extends over 16 amino acids. Worth noting for this clone: Its antigen is not known.

The sequences come from CD4+ or CD8+ T cells sorted from blood, collected in a trial of the OX40 agonist ivuxolimab. The chain joins TRBV5-6 to TRBJ2-2, with TRBD2 identical over 10 bases. The origin of this receptor is an adult with an advanced solid tumor such as melanoma, head and neck, liver or kidney cancer. The CDR3 is CASSLELAGSTGELFF. The CDR3 DNA reads TGTGCCAGCAGCTTGGAACTAGCGGGGTCCACCGGGGAGCTGTTTTTT.